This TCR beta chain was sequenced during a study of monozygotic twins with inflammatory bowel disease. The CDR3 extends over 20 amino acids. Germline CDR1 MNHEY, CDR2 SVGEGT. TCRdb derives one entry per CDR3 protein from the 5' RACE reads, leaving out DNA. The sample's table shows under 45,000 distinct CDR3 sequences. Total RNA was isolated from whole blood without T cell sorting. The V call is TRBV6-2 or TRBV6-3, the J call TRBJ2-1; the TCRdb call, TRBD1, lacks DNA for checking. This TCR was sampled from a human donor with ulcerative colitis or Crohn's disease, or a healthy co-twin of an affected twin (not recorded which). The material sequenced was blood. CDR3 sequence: CASSGQGLNRGPSSYNEQFF.